This note documents a single T cell receptor beta chain sequence. Clones were sequenced by immunoSEQ multiplex PCR, and TCRdb holds only the in-frame ones, with some missing. This sample has about 67,000 clones, with roughly nine tenths found just once. This entry is derived from a study of blood T cell repertoires in COVID-19. Germline V CDR1 and CDR2: SGHTA, FQGNSA. V dropped 1 base and J dropped 1 base, with 8 bases sitting between them. The CDR3 is made up of 15 amino acids. Sequenced sample: peripheral blood. The chain employs TRBV7-2 and TRBJ2-1; a possible D gene is TRBD2 (6 bases). This receptor was obtained from a middle-aged man with active COVID-19. The CDR3 spells CASSLGRGSYNEQFF. As DNA, the CDR3 is TGTGCCAGCAGCTTAGGGCGGGGATCCTACAATGAGCAGTTCTTC.